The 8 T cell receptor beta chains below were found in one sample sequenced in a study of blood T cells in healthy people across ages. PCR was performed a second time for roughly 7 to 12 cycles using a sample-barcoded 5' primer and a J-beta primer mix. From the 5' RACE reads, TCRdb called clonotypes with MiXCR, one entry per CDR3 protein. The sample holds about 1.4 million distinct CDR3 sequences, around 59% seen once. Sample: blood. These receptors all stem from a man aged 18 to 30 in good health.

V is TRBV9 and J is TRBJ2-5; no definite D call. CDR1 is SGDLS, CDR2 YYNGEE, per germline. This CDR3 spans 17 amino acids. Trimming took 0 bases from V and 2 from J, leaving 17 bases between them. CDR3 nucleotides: TGTGCCAGCAGCGTAGGGCCCCCACAAGGGTTTCAAGAGACCCAGTACTTC. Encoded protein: CASSVGPPQGFQETQYF.

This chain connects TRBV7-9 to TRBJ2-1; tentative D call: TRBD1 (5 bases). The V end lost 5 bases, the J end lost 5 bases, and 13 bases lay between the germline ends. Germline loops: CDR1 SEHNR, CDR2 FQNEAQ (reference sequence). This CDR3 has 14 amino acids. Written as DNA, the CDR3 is TGTGCCAGCAGCCTACGACAGACTCACAATGAGCAGTTCTTC. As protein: CASSLRQTHNEQFF.

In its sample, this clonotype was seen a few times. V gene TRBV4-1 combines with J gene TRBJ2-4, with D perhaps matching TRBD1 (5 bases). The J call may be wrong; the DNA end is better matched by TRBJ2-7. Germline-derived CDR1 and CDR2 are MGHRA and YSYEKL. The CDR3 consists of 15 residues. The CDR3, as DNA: TGCGCCAGCAGCCAAGAGGGAAGGGGTCGGTACGAGCAGTACTTC. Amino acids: CASSQEGRGRYEQYF.

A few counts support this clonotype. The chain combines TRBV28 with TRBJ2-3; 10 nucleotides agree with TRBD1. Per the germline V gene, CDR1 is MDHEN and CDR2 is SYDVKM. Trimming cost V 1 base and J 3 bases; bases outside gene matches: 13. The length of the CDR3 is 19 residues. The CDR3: CASSLYQTGTGVVTDTQYF. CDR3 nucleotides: TGTGCCAGCAGTTTATACCAAACCGGGACAGGGGTAGTTACAGATACGCAGTATTTT. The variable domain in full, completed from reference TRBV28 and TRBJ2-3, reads DVKVTQSSRYLVKRTGEKVFLECVQDMDHENMFWYRQDPGLGLRLIYFSYDVKMKEKGDIPEGYSVSREKKERFSLILESASTNQTSMYLCASSLYQTGTGVVTDTQYFGPGTRLTVL.

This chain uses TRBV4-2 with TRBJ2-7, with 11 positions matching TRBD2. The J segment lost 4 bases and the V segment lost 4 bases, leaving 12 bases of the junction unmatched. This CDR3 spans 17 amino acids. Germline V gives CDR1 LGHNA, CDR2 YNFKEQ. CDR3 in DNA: TGTGCCAGCAGCCCGCGCACTATAGCGGGAGGGGAGTACGAGCAGTACTTC. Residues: CASSPRTIAGGEYEQYF.

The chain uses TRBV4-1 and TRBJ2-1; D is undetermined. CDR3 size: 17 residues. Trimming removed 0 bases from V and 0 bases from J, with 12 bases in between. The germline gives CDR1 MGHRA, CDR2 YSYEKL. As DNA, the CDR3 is TGCGCCAGCAGCCAAGATAACACGGCTAACTCCTACAATGAGCAGTTCTTC. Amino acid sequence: CASSQDNTANSYNEQFF.

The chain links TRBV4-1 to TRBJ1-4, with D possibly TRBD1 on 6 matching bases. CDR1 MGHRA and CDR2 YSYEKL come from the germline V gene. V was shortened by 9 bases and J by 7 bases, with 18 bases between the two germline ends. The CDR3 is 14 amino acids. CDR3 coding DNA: TGCGCCAGTAACACAGGGTTCTCCGGTGAAAAACTGTTTTTT. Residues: CASNTGFSGEKLFF.

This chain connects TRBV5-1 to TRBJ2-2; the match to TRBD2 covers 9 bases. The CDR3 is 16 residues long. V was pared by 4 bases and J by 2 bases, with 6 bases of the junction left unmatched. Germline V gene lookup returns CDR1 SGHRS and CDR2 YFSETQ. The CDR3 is CASSAPSGVNTGELFF. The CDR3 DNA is TGCGCCAGCAGCGCACCTAGCGGGGTCAACACCGGGGAGCTGTTTTTT.